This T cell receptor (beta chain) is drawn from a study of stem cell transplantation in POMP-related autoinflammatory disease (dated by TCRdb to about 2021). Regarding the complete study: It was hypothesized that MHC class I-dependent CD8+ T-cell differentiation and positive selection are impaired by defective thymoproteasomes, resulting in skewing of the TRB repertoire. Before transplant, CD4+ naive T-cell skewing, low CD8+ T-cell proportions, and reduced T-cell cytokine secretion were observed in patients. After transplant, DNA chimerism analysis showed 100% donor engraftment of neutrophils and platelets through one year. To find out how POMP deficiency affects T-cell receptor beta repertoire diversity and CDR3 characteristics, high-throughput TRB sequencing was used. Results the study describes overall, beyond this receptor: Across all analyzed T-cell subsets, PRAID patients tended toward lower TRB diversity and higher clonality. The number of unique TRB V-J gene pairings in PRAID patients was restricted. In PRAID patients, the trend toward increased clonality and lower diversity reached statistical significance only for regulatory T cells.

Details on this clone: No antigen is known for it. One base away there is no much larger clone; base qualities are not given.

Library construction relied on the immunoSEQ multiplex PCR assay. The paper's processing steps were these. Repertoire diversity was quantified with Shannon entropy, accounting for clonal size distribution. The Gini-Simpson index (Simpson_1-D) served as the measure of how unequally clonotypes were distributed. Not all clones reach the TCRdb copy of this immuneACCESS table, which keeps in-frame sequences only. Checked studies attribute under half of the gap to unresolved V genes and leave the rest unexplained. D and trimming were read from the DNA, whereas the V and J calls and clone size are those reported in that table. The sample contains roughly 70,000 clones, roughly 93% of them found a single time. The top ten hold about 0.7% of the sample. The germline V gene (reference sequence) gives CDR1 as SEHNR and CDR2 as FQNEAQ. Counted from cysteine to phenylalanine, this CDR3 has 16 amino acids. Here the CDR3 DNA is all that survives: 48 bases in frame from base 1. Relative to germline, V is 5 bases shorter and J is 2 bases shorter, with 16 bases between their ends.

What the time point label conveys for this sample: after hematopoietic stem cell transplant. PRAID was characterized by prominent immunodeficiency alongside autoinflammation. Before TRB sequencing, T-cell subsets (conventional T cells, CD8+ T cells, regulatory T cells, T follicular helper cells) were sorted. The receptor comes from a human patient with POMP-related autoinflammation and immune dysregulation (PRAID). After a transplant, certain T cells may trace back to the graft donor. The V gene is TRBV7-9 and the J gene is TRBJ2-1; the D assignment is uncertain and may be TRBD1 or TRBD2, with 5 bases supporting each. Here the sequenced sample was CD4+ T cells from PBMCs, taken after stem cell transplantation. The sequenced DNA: TGTGCCAGCAGCACCGGGACGGTTATTACCTACAATGAGCAGTTCTTC. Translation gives CASSTGTVITYNEQFF.